What follows describes a single TCR beta chain. Its specific antigen is unknown. Base qualities are not recorded, but no much larger clone differs from it by a single base. RNA was extracted using the RNeasy kit, and roughly 0.5 to 1 ug of the RNA was reverse transcribed with random hexamers. The immunoSEQ multiplex PCR assay, which covers 54 Vbeta and 13 Jbeta segments, was used to amplify TCR beta CDR3 regions. To correct PCR amplification bias, a synthetic template baseline was used for both primer optimization and computational correction. The original pipeline was this. Reads were assigned to V, D and J genes according to IMGT and analyzed in immunoSEQ Analyzer, with only productive sequences retained. Clonality was calculated as one minus the Shannon entropy normalized by log2 of the number of productive unique sequences. For each patient and control, public and private clones were evaluated among the 100 most prevalent clones. A clone was defined as Susac-specific if it was absent from the healthy and MS cohorts, from some 1,100 published viral clones and from other ImmuneACCESS disease sequences. The public reads were reanalyzed by TCRdb: fastp trimming at Q25, MiXCR alignment, in-frame beta chains only. Rows with one shared CDR3 protein collapse into an entry with the most common genes and DNA. The V and J calls here are based on TCRdb, not the publication. The sample has more than 150,000 distinct CDR3 sequences on record, over 95% of them singletons. The ten largest clonotypes hold 0.14% to 0.15% of the sample.

At the junction V is shortened by 5 bases and J by 5 bases; bases outside the gene matches: 8. CDR1 is given as SGHAT and CDR2 as FQNNGV, both from the germline V gene. The CDR3 holds 14 amino acids from the cysteine to the phenylalanine. Of the read, only the CDR3 DNA is kept; its 42 bases are in frame from base 1. The data stem from a study of CD8 T cells in Susac syndrome (dated by TCRdb to about 2019). Context from the whole study: Whether CD8+ T cell activation and differentiation in Susac syndrome was antigen driven was tested using repertoire sequencing. The study compared CD8+ T cell repertoire clonality among 11 to 12 healthy donors, approximately 14 Susac syndrome patients and roughly 15 multiple sclerosis patients.

The paper as a whole reports these results and caveats: The TCR sequencing and HLA analysis was acknowledged to have included a relatively small number of individuals.

Peripheral blood CD8+ and CD4+ T cells from healthy donors, Susac syndrome patients and multiple sclerosis patients were profiled using high-throughput TCR beta sequencing. The multiple sclerosis controls were treatment-naive patients who had stable or active relapsing-remitting disease and met the revised McDonald criteria. Bulk CD8+ and CD4+ T cells were purified by magnetic negative isolation, whereas CD8+ TEMRA cells were enriched by FACS. Blood was drawn into EDTA tubes, processed within 24 hours, and PBMCs were isolated by density gradient centrifugation. PBMCs intended for TCR sequencing were cryopreserved in liquid nitrogen and thawed later in a water bath at 37 degrees C. Purity of sorted or isolated CD4+, CD8+ and CD8+ TEMRA cells was at least 90%.

The TCR was taken from a human donor with multiple sclerosis. Here the chain combines TRBV11-2 and TRBJ2-5, and 7 junction bases match TRBD1. The sample comprised CD8+ T cells from PBMCs. The nucleotide sequence is given as TGTGCCAGCAGCGGCCAGACAGGGTTGGAGACCCAGTACTTC. The resulting protein is CASSGQTGLETQYF.